This is a list of T cell receptor beta chains from one sample in a study of early T cells in non-severe SARS-CoV-2 infection. TCRdb re-called the 5' RACE reads through MiXCR, storing one row per CDR3 protein. This table holds more than 85,000 distinct CDR3 sequences, 16% found once. This specimen was whole blood, taken at baseline. Receptors were obtained from an adult who was a healthcare worker with PCR-confirmed SARS-CoV-2 infection or an uninfected control (not recorded which). CDR3s include the opening cysteine and the closing phenylalanine or tryptophan. A D gene is named only where the DNA matches it firmly.

>NA|TRBJ2-5|TRBV3-1
CASSQAGRQETQYF
>NA|TRBJ2-7|TRBV9
CASSEGMEQYF
>NA|TRBJ2-1|TRBV7-3
CASSVQPASSYNEQFF
>NA|TRBJ2-1|TRBV20-1
CSAVSGTEAHEQFF
>TRBD2|TRBJ2-1|TRBV10-3
CAISGASGSLGEQFF
>NA|TRBJ1-1|TRBV7-9
CAGSLLGNTEAFF
>NA|TRBJ1-3|TRBV28
CASSSLWGSGNTIYF
>TRBD1|TRBJ2-2|TRBV9
CASSVVAGGVSNTGELFF
>NA|TRBJ2-7|TRBV12-3/TRBV12-4
CASSPGRHYEQYF
>TRBD2|TRBJ2-1|TRBV6-2/TRBV6-3
CASSYRVELAGGRNEQFF
>NA|TRBJ2-7|TRBV20-1
CSASTPPTNYEQYF
>NA|TRBJ1-6|TRBV7-2
CASKDNYNSPLHF
>TRBD2|TRBJ2-1|TRBV11-2
CASSRGGRFDEQFF
>NA|TRBJ2-4|TRBV4-3
CASSQAGWGVAKNIQYF
>NA|TRBJ2-3|TRBV20-1
CSARAGATDTQYF
>TRBD2|TRBJ2-3|TRBV9
CASSAGTSGGSDTQYF
>TRBD2|TRBJ2-5|TRBV20-1
CSAPTTGTRDVRLKTQYF
>TRBD2|TRBJ2-7|TRBV11-2
CASSSSWGREGRNEQYF
>NA|TRBJ1-5|TRBV20-1
CSARGDGNQPQHF
>NA|TRBJ2-2|TRBV12-5
CASGQSYTGELFF
>NA|TRBJ2-1|TRBV28
CASISAEYNEQFF
>NA|TRBJ2-1|TRBV10-3
CAINGALAYNEQFF
>NA|TRBJ1-5|TRBV12-3/TRBV12-4
CASTYGGPRQPQHF
>NA|TRBJ1-1|TRBV4-1
CASSQGSNTEAFF
>TRBD2|TRBJ2-1|TRBV19
CASSDGSGTSGNEQFF
>TRBD1|TRBJ2-7|TRBV28
CASSPGRGHREQYF
>NA|TRBJ2-7|TRBV13
CASSLLDSYEQYF
>TRBD1|TRBJ2-3|TRBV29-1
CSVESGQGADTQYF
>NA|TRBJ2-3|TRBV20-1
CSVQTPDTDTQYF
>TRBD1|TRBJ2-1|TRBV12-3/TRBV12-4
CASSFRTGGSSYNEQFF
>NA|TRBJ1-1|TRBV15
CATTQTRDGYTEAFF
>NA|TRBJ1-2|TRBV19
CATKADPRNYGYTF
>TRBD1|TRBJ2-2|TRBV24-1
CATDRGDTGELFF
>TRBD2|TRBJ2-5|TRBV10-3
CAIRGTSGRQETQYF
>NA|TRBJ2-5|TRBV11-2
CASSLVSGLETQYF
>NA|TRBJ2-5|TRBV7-2
CASSEQLARGRETQYF
>TRBD1|TRBJ1-2|TRBV12-3/TRBV12-4
CASRRTGDGGYTF
>NA|TRBJ2-3|TRBV5-7
CASSGWDTQYF
>NA|TRBJ2-2|TRBV2
CASISPHTGELFF
>NA|TRBJ2-1|TRBV12-3/TRBV12-4
CASSFSGSGDEQFF
>NA|TRBJ1-2|TRBV3-1
CASSQGQNYGYTF
>NA|TRBJ2-3|TRBV2
CASSDPVRAPQAADTQYF
>TRBD2|TRBJ2-7|TRBV28
CASSLSGTSGSNVGSYEQYF
>NA|TRBJ2-1|TRBV7-2
CASSLERNEQFF
>NA|TRBJ2-5|TRBV7-9
CASSPGTKETQYF
>TRBD1|TRBJ2-2|TRBV6-2/TRBV6-3
CASGTGETGELFF
>NA|TRBJ1-2|TRBV20-1
CSARDYGVGYTF
>NA|TRBJ1-2|TRBV5-1
CASSLTGHGYTF
>NA|TRBJ1-4|TRBV11-2
CASSDPQVEVTGPKELFF
>TRBD1|TRBJ1-6|TRBV6-6
CASSPVGQGRNSPLHF